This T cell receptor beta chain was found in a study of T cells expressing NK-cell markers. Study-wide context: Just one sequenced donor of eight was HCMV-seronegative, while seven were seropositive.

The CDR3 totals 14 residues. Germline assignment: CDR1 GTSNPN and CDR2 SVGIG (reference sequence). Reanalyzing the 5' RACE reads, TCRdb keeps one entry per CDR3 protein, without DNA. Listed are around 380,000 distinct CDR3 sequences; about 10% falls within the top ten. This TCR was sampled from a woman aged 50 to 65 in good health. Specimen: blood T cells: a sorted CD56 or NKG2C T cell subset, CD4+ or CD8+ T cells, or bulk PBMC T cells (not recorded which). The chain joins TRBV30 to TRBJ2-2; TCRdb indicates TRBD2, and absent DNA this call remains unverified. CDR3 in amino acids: CAWRSGTSSGELFF.